A selection of T cell receptor beta chains follows, all from one sample in a study of siplizumab effects on memory and regulatory T cells. The assay was immunoSEQ multiplex PCR, and TCRdb's table has in-frame clones only and misses some. The sample contains roughly 100,000 clones, more than 85% of which appear only once. Sequenced input: CD8+ T cells sorted from blood. The receptors were gathered from a human donor in good health. Both conserved end residues are part of each CDR3. The D gene is left open where the match is weak. Expanded clones get a size class; other rows say once, few or many, or leave the size out.

j_call,clone_size,v_call,d_call,cdr3_aa,cdr3_nt
TRBJ2-7,-,TRBV2,-,CASSENYSYEQYF,TGTGCCAGCAGTGAAAACTATTCCTACGAGCAGTACTTC
TRBJ1-1,-,TRBV12-5,-,CASALGVTEAFF,TGTGCTAGTGCCCTGGGGGTCACTGAAGCTTTCTTT
TRBJ2-2,-,TRBV4-3,-,CASSPRVGTGELFF,TGCGCCAGCAGCCCCAGGGTGGGGACCGGGGAGCTGTTTTTT
TRBJ2-7,-,TRBV5-6,-,CASSLADYEQYF,TGTGCCAGCAGCTTGGCGGACTACGAGCAGTACTTC
TRBJ2-7,-,TRBV5-6,-,CASSPEERDGEYEQYF,TGTGCCAGCAGCCCCGAGGAGCGCGACGGGGAATACGAGCAGTACTTC
TRBJ1-1,-,TRBV11-2,-,CASSSGTNTEAFF,TGTGCCAGCAGCTCCGGGACGAACACTGAAGCTTTCTTT
TRBJ2-1,-,TRBV4-2,-,CASSQDVEGITYNEQFF,TGTGCCAGCAGCCAAGATGTAGAGGGGATCACCTACAATGAGCAGTTCTTC
TRBJ1-1,-,TRBV9,-,CASSVAQTNTEAFF,TGTGCCAGCAGCGTAGCCCAGACGAACACTGAAGCTTTCTTT
TRBJ1-4,-,TRBV9,-,CASSGGGGNGEKLFF,TGTGCCAGCAGCGGAGGAGGGGGTAACGGTGAAAAACTGTTTTTT
TRBJ1-4,-,TRBV15,TRBD1,CATSSADTGRTGGRLPNEKLFF,TGTGCCACCAGCAGCGCGGATACCGGTCGGACAGGGGGTAGGTTGCCTAATGAAAAACTGTTTTTT
TRBJ2-1,-,TRBV4-1,-,CASSSVPSSYNEQFF,TGCGCCAGCAGCAGCGTCCCGAGCTCCTACAATGAGCAGTTCTTC
TRBJ1-1,-,TRBV5-6,-,CASSLAKGQENTEAFF,TGTGCCAGCAGCTTGGCCAAGGGGCAGGAGAACACTGAAGCTTTCTTT
TRBJ1-6,-,TRBV5-6,-,CASSLIQINSPLHF,TGTGCCAGCAGCTTGATTCAAATTAATTCACCCCTCCACTTT
TRBJ2-2,-,TRBV27,-,CASSLGGGYGELFF,TGTGCCAGCAGTTTAGGAGGGGGCTACGGGGAGCTGTTTTTT
TRBJ1-1,-,TRBV5-1,-,CASSFQGGTEAFF,TGCGCCAGCAGCTTTCAGGGCGGGACTGAAGCTTTCTTT
TRBJ2-1,-,TRBV11-2,TRBD2,CASSLGTSGSRSYNEQFF,TGTGCCAGCAGCTTAGGGACTAGCGGGAGTAGGTCCTACAATGAGCAGTTCTTC
TRBJ2-1,once,TRBV6-5,TRBD2,CASSRSGGTGNEQFF,TGTGCCAGCAGTCGTAGCGGGGGGACGGGCAATGAGCAGTTCTTC
TRBJ2-2,once,TRBV19,-,CASSIQGGSGELFF,TGTGCCAGTAGTATACAAGGAGGATCCGGGGAGCTGTTTTTT
TRBJ1-2,-,TRBV19,-,CASSRQRYGYTF,TGTGCCAGTAGTAGACAGCGGTATGGCTACACCTTC
TRBJ2-7,-,TRBV27,TRBD1,CASSLAGQGVYEQYF,TGTGCCAGCAGTTTGGCGGGTCAGGGGGTCTACGAGCAGTACTTC
TRBJ1-2,-,TRBV7-9,-,CASSLVLGGAPFGYTF,TGTGCCAGCAGCTTAGTTTTGGGGGGCGCTCCCTTCGGCTACACCTTC